This paragraph covers one T cell receptor beta chain sequence. Unique molecular identifiers were in the cDNA, with template-switch universal primer binding. TCRdb itself ran the 5' RACE reads through MiXCR, one entry per CDR3 protein. The table has about 470,000 distinct CDR3 sequences, around 24% seen once. These data are taken from a study of identical twins. Another study also made use of these data, one on T cells expressing NK-cell markers. According to that study: The CD3+CD56-NKG2C+ fraction was also led by these clonotypes in several donors. Expanded NKG2C+ T cell clones were not confirmed as HCMV-specific.

Sequenced: CD4+ T cells sorted from blood. This receptor was obtained from a woman younger than 35 in good health.

CDR3 protein: CASSLERRTDTQYF. The CDR3 coding sequence is TGCGCCAGCAGCTTGGAGCGCCGCACAGATACGCAGTATTTT. The genes are TRBV5-1 and TRBJ2-3, with D uncertain. V was pared by 0 bases and J by 1 base, with 6 bases between. Germline V gene lookup returns CDR1 SGHRS and CDR2 YFSETQ. CDR3 size: 14 residues.